The sequence of this T cell receptor (beta chain) was determined in a study of blood T cells in healthy people across ages. Many counts were recorded for this clonotype. A J-beta primer mix and a sample-barcoded 5' primer were used in a second PCR of about 6 to 12 cycles. Every cDNA molecule carried a tag from a template-switch adaptor bearing 12 random nucleotides. TCRdb independently ran MiXCR on the 5' RACE reads; one entry per CDR3 protein. Among about 730,000 distinct CDR3 sequences listed, more than 40% were seen once. CDR1 is SQVTM, CDR2 ANQGSEA, per germline. The ends lost 7 bases at V and 2 bases at J; junction bases unmatched: 13. The length of the CDR3 is 16 residues.

This clonotype was obtained from an older woman in good health. The sample was blood. The chain has TRBV29-1 and TRBJ2-5; 10 nucleotides line up with TRBD1. CDR3 residues: CSARTGTGVLQETQYF. The CDR3 bases are TGCAGCGCACGAACCGGGACAGGGGTCTTACAAGAGACCCAGTACTTC.